The 27 T cell receptor beta chains listed next were all sequenced from one sample in a study of blood T cell repertoires in COVID-19. Using immunoSEQ multiplex PCR, the repertoire was profiled, and TCRdb retains in-frame clones only, with some absent. The repertoire holds about 130,000 clones, with roughly 83% as singletons. Input material: peripheral blood. The receptors here all came from a woman in her fifties or sixties with acute or convalescent COVID-19.

The chain uses TRBV19 and TRBJ1-2; possibly TRBD1 for D (5 bases). Germline CDR1 and CDR2: LNHDA and SQIVND (reference sequence). The CDR3 runs to 11 residues. The V end lost 8 bases, the J end lost 2 bases, and 6 bases lay between the germline ends. CDR3 loop: CASGGNYGYTF. The CDR3 DNA reads as TGTGCCAGTGGGGGGAACTATGGCTACACCTTC.

V and J are TRBV5-4 and TRBJ1-6, with unresolved D. Trimming left V 3 bases short and J 0 bases short, with 10 bases between. The CDR3 covers 16 residues. Germline V lookup: CDR1 SGHNT, CDR2 YYREEE (reference sequence). The CDR3 sequence is CASSSTMSSYNSPLHF. The CDR3 DNA reads as TGTGCCAGCAGCTCGACAATGAGCTCCTATAATTCACCCCTCCACTTT.

The CDR3, as DNA: TGTGCCAGCAGTTCCAGCGGTGAGCAGTTCTTC. Encoded protein: CASSSSGEQFF. J is TRBJ2-1 and V is TRBV27; possibly TRBD2 for D (5 bases). CDR1 and CDR2 (germline): MNHEY, SMNVEV (reference sequence). The CDR3 is made up of 11 amino acids. With 4 bases removed from V and 9 bases from J, the gap between germline ends came to 7 bases.

In its sample, this clone was seen a few times. The genes are TRBV6-1 and TRBJ2-7; TRBD1 agrees at 8 bases. Germline values: CDR1 MNHNS, CDR2 SASEGT. CDR3 length: 17 residues. The V gene end was trimmed by 3 bases and the J gene end by 2 bases; junction bases not matched to a gene: 12. The CDR3 bases are TGTGCCAGCAGTGACATACCGGGACAGGAAAAAGCCTACGAGCAGTACTTC. Its translation: CASSDIPGQEKAYEQYF.

V is TRBV19 and J is TRBJ2-1, with D perhaps matching TRBD2 (5 bases). Germline CDR1 reads LNHDA; CDR2 reads SQIVND (reference sequence). CDR3 length: 12 amino acids. V dropped 3 bases and J dropped 7 bases, with 7 bases sitting between them. DNA of the CDR3: TGTGCCAGTAGTATTCCGGGAAATGAGCAGTTCTTC. This codes for CASSIPGNEQFF.

In DNA form, the CDR3 reads TGCGCCAGCAGCCCCAACAGGGTGAACACTGAAGCTTTCTTT. Protein sequence: CASSPNRVNTEAFF. This sequence joins TRBV5-1 and TRBJ1-1; D might be TRBD1 (6 bases). CDR3 length: 14 residues. Germline CDR1 SGHRS, CDR2 YFSETQ. Trimming left V 4 bases short and J 0 bases short, with 10 bases between.

The chain has TRBV30 and TRBJ2-3, with TRBD2 matching over 8 bases. V shed 0 bases and J 4 bases; nucleotides not matched to a gene: 6. The CDR3 contains 15 residues. Germline assignment: CDR1 GTSNPN and CDR2 SVGIG (reference sequence). The CDR3 sequence is CAWSVRSGGPDTQYF. The CDR3 DNA reads TGTGCCTGGAGTGTACGTTCGGGGGGGCCAGATACGCAGTATTTT.

The rearrangement joins TRBV30 to TRBJ1-1; 7 bases line up with TRBD1. The length of the CDR3 is 14 residues. V was pared by 3 bases and J by 4 bases, with 8 bases of the junction left unmatched. Germline V gives CDR1 GTSNPN, CDR2 SVGIG (reference sequence). The CDR3 DNA reads as TGTGCCTGGAGCCTAGGGGGCAAGACCACTGAAGCTTTCTTT. Translation gives CAWSLGGKTTEAFF.

V is TRBV20-1 and J is TRBJ1-1, with D perhaps matching TRBD1 (5 bases). Trimming cost V 4 bases and J 6 bases, with 15 bases left between them. The CDR3 covers 13 residues. In germline, CDR1 is DFQATT, CDR2 SNEGSKA (reference sequence). The DNA of the CDR3 is TGCAGTGCTACTGAGACAGTTAGGGCTGAAGCTTTCTTT. This codes for CSATETVRAEAFF.

The rearrangement joins TRBV19 to TRBJ1-1; 7 bases align to TRBD1. The length of the CDR3 is 14 residues. The trim removed 4 bases at V and 5 bases at J, leaving 7 bases unmatched. Germline V gives CDR1 LNHDA, CDR2 SQIVND (reference sequence). The CDR3 spells CASSKTQGTTEAFF. CDR3 sequence (DNA): TGTGCCAGTAGTAAAACACAGGGGACTACTGAAGCTTTCTTT.

The chain uses TRBV9 and TRBJ1-1; D is unresolved. V lost 3 bases and J lost 5, with 11 bases in between. This CDR3 has 13 residues. CDR1 and CDR2 from the germline V gene are SGDLS and YYNGEE. This CDR3 is CASSAEFGTEAFF. DNA of the CDR3: TGTGCCAGCAGCGCAGAATTCGGGACTGAAGCTTTCTTT. Filled out from reference TRBV9 and TRBJ1-1, the complete variable domain reads DSGVTQTPKHLITATGQRVTLRCSPRSGDLSVYWYQQSLDQGLQFLIQYYNGEERAKGNILERFSAQQFPDLHSELNLSSLELGDSALYFCASSAEFGTEAFFGQGTRLTVV.

This chain uses TRBV7-8 with TRBJ1-1; D is undetermined. The germline V and J ends were trimmed by 1 base and 1 base, with 7 bases remaining between them. CDR3 length: 14 residues. In germline, CDR1 is SGHVS, CDR2 FQNEAQ. CDR3 protein: CASSLGRRNTEAFF. CDR3 nucleotides: TGTGCCAGCAGCTTAGGCAGGCGGAACACTGAAGCTTTCTTT.

This sequence joins TRBV3-1 (or the pseudogene TRBV3-2) and TRBJ2-7, with 9 bases matching TRBD1. Per germline, CDR1 LGHDT and CDR2 YNNKEL (reference sequence). V trimming: 4 bases; J trimming: 4 bases; junction bases outside the gene matches: 5. This CDR3 contains 14 residues. In DNA form, the CDR3 reads TGTGCCAGCAGCCCGGGACAGGGCACTTACGAGCAGTACTTC. This sequence encodes CASSPGQGTYEQYF.

V and J are TRBV5-8 and TRBJ1-5; a possible D gene is TRBD1 (5 bases). The CDR3 totals 16 residues. Between the trimmed V and J ends, which lost 0 bases and 1 base, there was a span of 11 bases. Germline V gene data show CDR1 as SGHTS and CDR2 as YDEGEE. The CDR3 region has the DNA TGTGCCAGCAGCTTGGCCGGGGGAATGAGCAATCAGCCCCAGCATTTT. It codes for CASSLAGGMSNQPQHF.

The chain uses TRBV5-1 and TRBJ2-3; the match to TRBD2 covers 12 bases. Germline V CDR1 and CDR2: SGHRS, YFSETQ. This CDR3 contains 17 residues. The ends lost 0 bases at V and 6 bases at J; junction bases unmatched: 8. CDR3 in amino acids: CASSLGLAGGLTDTQYF. CDR3 coding DNA: TGCGCCAGCAGCTTGGGTCTAGCGGGGGGGCTTACGGATACGCAGTATTTT.

The chain joins TRBV7-7 to TRBJ2-1; TRBD2 matches at 9 bases. The V segment lost 5 bases and the J segment 7 bases; nucleotides outside the gene matches: 9. This CDR3 is built from 15 residues. Germline loops: CDR1 SSHAT, CDR2 FNYEAQ (reference sequence). The CDR3 protein is CASSPDWAGGNEQFF. The CDR3 DNA sequence: TGTGCCAGCAGCCCCGATTGGGCGGGGGGGAATGAGCAGTTCTTC.

This clone was recorded a few times. The V gene is TRBV11-2, the J gene TRBJ2-7; 12 bases match TRBD1. The V segment lost 3 bases and the J segment 6 bases; nucleotides outside the gene matches: 0. Germline CDR1 reads SGHAT; CDR2 reads FQNNGV. The CDR3 is 13 amino acids. This CDR3 reads CASSLGQGAEQYF. DNA for the CDR3: TGTGCCAGCAGCTTGGGACAGGGGGCCGAGCAGTACTTC.

The chain uses TRBV6-5 and TRBJ2-7, with 9 bases identical to TRBD2. With 6 bases clipped from V and 5 bases from J, the junction kept 8 bases outside the gene matches. The germline CDR1 and CDR2 sequences are MNHEY and SVGAGI. The CDR3 contains 14 residues. The CDR3 sequence: CASSLVAGEDEQYF. CDR3 DNA sequence: TGTGCCAGCAGCCTAGTAGCGGGGGAAGACGAGCAGTACTTC.

This chain uses TRBV7-2 with TRBJ1-5; 9 bases map to TRBD1. The CDR3 is 15 amino acids. V trimming: 2 bases; J trimming: 4 bases; junction bases outside the gene matches: 3. In germline, CDR1 is SGHTA, CDR2 FQGNSA. The CDR3 DNA reads as TGTGCCAGCAGCTTAAAGGGACAGGGAAATCAGCCCCAGCATTTT. It codes for CASSLKGQGNQPQHF.

The gene calls are TRBV19 and TRBJ1-2, with 7 positions matching TRBD1. Germline CDR1 LNHDA, CDR2 SQIVND (reference sequence). Unmatched junction bases numbered 5, after V lost 3 bases and J lost 4 bases. The CDR3 covers 14 residues. The CDR3 loop reads CASSIRGNTYGYTF. As DNA, the CDR3 is TGTGCCAGTAGTATCAGGGGGAATACCTATGGCTACACCTTC.

The chain combines TRBV7-6 with TRBJ1-1, with D possibly matching TRBD1 (6 bases). The CDR3 has 16 residues. CDR1 is SGHVS, CDR2 FNYEAQ, per germline. With 3 bases removed from V and 2 bases from J, the gap between germline ends came to 16 bases. CDR3 in amino acids: CASSLQGRGGNTEAFF. CDR3 nucleotide sequence: TGTGCCAGCAGCTTGCAGGGGAGAGGGGGAAACACTGAAGCTTTCTTT.

The CDR3 DNA is TGTGCCAGCAGCTTACGGCGGGGGGTTATCGGGGAGCTGTTTTTT. Amino acid sequence: CASSLRRGVIGELFF. The chain links TRBV7-6 to TRBJ2-2, with 8 nucleotides matching TRBD2. V shed 2 bases and J 7 bases; nucleotides not matched to a gene: 6. The CDR3 is made up of 15 amino acids. Germline CDR1 is SGHVS and CDR2 is FNYEAQ.

The chain combines TRBV19 with TRBJ2-7; 9 bases agree with TRBD1. The CDR3 extends over 14 amino acids. V lost 5 bases and J lost 3; bases outside the gene matches: 5. Germline CDR1 LNHDA, CDR2 SQIVND (reference sequence). CDR3 amino acids: CASSPGQGYYEQYF. In DNA, the CDR3 is TGTGCCAGTAGTCCGGGACAGGGATACTACGAGCAGTACTTC.

The chain has TRBV10-2 and TRBJ2-7; 15 positions agree with TRBD2. With V trimmed by 6 bases and J by 4 bases, 1 base remained unmatched. This CDR3 is 14 amino acids long. Germline CDR1 is WSHSY and CDR2 is SAAADI. CDR3 in DNA: TGCGCCAGCAGAGGGACTAGCGGGGGGTACGAGCAGTACTTC. This translates into CASRGTSGGYEQYF.

The rearrangement uses TRBV24-1 and TRBJ1-2; 9 positions agree with TRBD1. Looked up from germline, CDR1 is KGHDR and CDR2 is SFDVKD. The CDR3 consists of 16 residues. The J segment lost 8 bases and the V segment lost 3 bases, leaving 12 bases of the junction unmatched. Here the CDR3 DNA reads TGTGCCACCAGTGATACCGTCCCGGGACAGGGAGGAGGCTACACCTTC. Amino acid sequence: CATSDTVPGQGGGYTF.

The rearrangement uses TRBV9 and TRBJ2-1; D call uncertain. Germline V lookup: CDR1 SGDLS, CDR2 YYNGEE. The CDR3 consists of 13 residues. Trimming cost V 0 bases and J 4 bases, with 5 bases left between them. This chain's CDR3 is CASSVERYNEQFF. The CDR3 coding sequence is TGTGCCAGCAGCGTAGAGCGTTACAATGAGCAGTTCTTC.

The CDR3 bases are TGTGCCATCAAAGGGGGACAGACTCCCGCCAATGAGCAGTTCTTC. Translating gives CAIKGGQTPANEQFF. This chain links TRBV10-3 with TRBJ2-1; 7 bases align to TRBD1. The J segment lost 6 bases and the V segment lost 7 bases, leaving 12 bases of the junction unmatched. Germline V lookup: CDR1 ENHRY, CDR2 SYGVKD. The CDR3 consists of 15 residues.